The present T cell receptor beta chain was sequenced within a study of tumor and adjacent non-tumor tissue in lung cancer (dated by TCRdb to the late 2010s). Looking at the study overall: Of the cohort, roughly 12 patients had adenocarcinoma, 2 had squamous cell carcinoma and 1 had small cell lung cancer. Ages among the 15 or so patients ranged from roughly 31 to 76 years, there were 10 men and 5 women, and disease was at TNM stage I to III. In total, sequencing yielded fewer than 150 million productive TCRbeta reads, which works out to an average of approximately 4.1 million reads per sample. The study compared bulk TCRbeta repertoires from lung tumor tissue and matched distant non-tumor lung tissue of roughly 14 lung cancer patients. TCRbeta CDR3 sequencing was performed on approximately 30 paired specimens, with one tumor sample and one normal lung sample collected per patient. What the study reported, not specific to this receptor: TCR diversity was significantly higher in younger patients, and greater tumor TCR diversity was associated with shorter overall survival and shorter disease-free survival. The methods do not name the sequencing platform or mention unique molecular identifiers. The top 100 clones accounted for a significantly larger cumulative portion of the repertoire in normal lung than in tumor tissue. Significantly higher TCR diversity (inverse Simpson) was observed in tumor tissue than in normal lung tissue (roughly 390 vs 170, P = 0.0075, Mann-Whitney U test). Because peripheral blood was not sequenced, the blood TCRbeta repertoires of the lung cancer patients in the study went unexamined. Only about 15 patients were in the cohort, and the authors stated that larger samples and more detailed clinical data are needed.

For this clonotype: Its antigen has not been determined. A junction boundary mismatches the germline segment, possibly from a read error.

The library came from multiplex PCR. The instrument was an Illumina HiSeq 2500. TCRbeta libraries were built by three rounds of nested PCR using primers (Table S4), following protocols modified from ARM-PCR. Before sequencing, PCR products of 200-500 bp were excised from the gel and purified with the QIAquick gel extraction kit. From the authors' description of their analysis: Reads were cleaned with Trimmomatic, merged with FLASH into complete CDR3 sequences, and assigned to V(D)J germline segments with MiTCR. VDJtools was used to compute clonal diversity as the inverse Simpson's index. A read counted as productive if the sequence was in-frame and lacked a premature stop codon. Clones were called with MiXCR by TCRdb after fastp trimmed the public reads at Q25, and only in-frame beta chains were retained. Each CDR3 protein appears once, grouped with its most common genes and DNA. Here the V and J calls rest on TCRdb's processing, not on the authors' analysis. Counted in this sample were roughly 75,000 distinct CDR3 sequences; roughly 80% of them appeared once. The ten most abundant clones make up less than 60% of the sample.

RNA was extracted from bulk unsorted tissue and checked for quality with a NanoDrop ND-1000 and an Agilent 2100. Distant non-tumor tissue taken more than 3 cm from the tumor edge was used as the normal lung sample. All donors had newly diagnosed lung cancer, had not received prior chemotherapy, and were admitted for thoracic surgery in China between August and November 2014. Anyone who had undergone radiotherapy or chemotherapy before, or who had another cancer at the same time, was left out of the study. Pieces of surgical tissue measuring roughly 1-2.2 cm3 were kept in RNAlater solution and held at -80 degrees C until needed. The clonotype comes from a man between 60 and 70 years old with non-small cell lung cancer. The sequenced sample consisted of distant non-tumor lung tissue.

The DNA sequence reads TGTGTCAGCAGGTATACAGGGGAAGAGATCCAGTACTTC. This yields the protein CVSRYTGEEIQYF. The chain is made from TRBV11-2 and TRBJ2-5; 7 middle bases align to TRBD1. The germline V gene provides CDR1 SGHAT and CDR2 FQNNGV. The CDR3 numbers 13 residues from cysteine through phenylalanine. The read is trimmed to its CDR3 DNA, 39 bases read in frame from base 1.